This T cell receptor beta chain was identified in a study of tumor and adjacent non-tumor tissue in lung cancer. Overall study: On average, productive TCRbeta reads reached around 4 million per sample. Overall study results and limits: Tumor repertoires had a smaller top 100 clone share than normal lung.

The germline V gene encodes CDR1 MNHNS and CDR2 SASEGT. The CDR3 contains 11 residues. No cell sorting was done before RNA was extracted from the tissue. Between August and November 2014, newly diagnosed, chemotherapy-naive lung cancer patients underwent thoracic surgery in China. As regards this clonotype: Its specificity is not known. A junction boundary mismatches the germline segment, possibly from a read error.

TCRbeta libraries were built with three rounds of nested PCR, modified from ARM-PCR. MiXCR, run by TCRdb on the multiplex PCR reads, gives a single entry per CDR3 protein. The sample has more than 85,000 distinct CDR3 sequences, roughly 74% seen once. Sequenced input: lung tumor tissue. The V and J genes are TRBV6-1 and TRBJ1-2; no reliable D call. The sequence was collected from a woman aged 55-69 years with non-small cell lung cancer. CDR3 nucleotides: TGTGGCAGCAGTGTCCTGGGAGGCTACATCTTC. Translating gives CGSSVLGGYIF.